The clone carrying this T cell receptor beta chain was seen a few times. Its antigen is still unknown. The data were obtained in a study of beta chain features in type 1 diabetes. Overall study context: Age, gender, cell numbers and subset yield matched between patients and controls. Findings and caveats of the study: Patients with type 1 diabetes showed fewer VDJ junction insertions and more deletions. Among patients with Type 1 diabetes, TCRB CDR3s were moderately but significantly shorter in every one of the four CD4+ subsets.

Germline V lookup: CDR1 MNHEY, CDR2 SVGAGI. The CDR3 extends over 13 amino acids. Germline trimming cut 5 bases from V and 5 bases from J; bases unmatched to any gene: 4. Every bit of the isolated RNA underwent reverse transcription, so sequencing read expressed TCRB transcripts. Generated by immunoSEQ multiplex PCR, the TCRdb table keeps only in-frame clones and is missing some. Among some 110,000 clones, about a sixth were seen once, and the ten largest hold less than 3%. This sequence originates from a man aged 25-40 years with type 1 diabetes. The chain employs TRBV6-5 and TRBJ1-1; 8 bases fit TRBD1. Sequenced material: central memory CD4+ T cells from blood. The CDR3 loop reads CASSLQGETEAFF. In DNA, the CDR3 is TGTGCCAGCAGTCTACAGGGGGAGACTGAAGCTTTCTTT.